There are many counts of the clone carrying this T cell receptor (beta chain). These data come from a study of T-cell memory formation after mild COVID-19. TCRdb fed the 5' RACE reads into MiXCR, producing one record per CDR3 protein. The sample lists fewer than 110,000 distinct CDR3 sequences; over 13% were seen once. The CDR3 has 14 residues. Trimming shortened V by 4 bases and J by 1 base, and 8 bases separated the two germline ends. From germline, CDR1 is SGHTA and CDR2 FQGTGA. Sequencing was performed on PBMCs or a T cell subset sorted from them (not recorded which). The clonotype was recovered from a man between 18 and 29 years old who had mild COVID-19 (a few samples of this study predate the infection). Cell type and time point are not known. This chain joins TRBV7-3 and TRBJ2-1; no clear D gene. The CDR3 loop reads CASSSGGSYNEQFF. In DNA, the CDR3 is TGTGCCAGCAGCTCGGGCGGTTCCTACAATGAGCAGTTCTTC.